Listed below are T cell receptor beta chains from one sample, sequenced in a study of T cells in Graves' hyperthyroidism and ophthalmopathy. Each CDR3 protein is one row after TCRdb ran MiXCR on the multiplex PCR reads. This table holds around 450,000 distinct CDR3 sequences, 15% to 19% found once. Input material: blood. The receptors were gathered from a woman younger than 35 with Graves' hyperthyroidism. Both conserved end residues are part of each CDR3. Fields, in order: clone size, D gene, J gene, V gene, CDR3 DNA, CDR3 protein. D genes are given only for firm matches. Clone sizes are given selectively: once, few, many, or a class where the clone is expanded.

many,.,TRBJ2-7,TRBV5-1,TGCGCCAGCAGCTTGATCGCAGGGCAAAACTACGAGCAGTACTTC,CASSLIAGQNYEQYF
.,TRBD1,TRBJ2-5,TRBV7-9,TGTGCCAGCAGCACTTACAGGGGGCTGGGGGAGACCCAGTACTTC,CASSTYRGLGETQYF
.,.,TRBJ2-7,TRBV28,TGTGCCAGCAGTTACACCTCCTACGAGCAGTACTTC,CASSYTSYEQYF
.,TRBD2,TRBJ2-5,TRBV7-9,TGTGCCAGCAGCTTGGGACGGAGGACTAGCGGCACGCGCCTCCAAGAGACCCAGTACTTC,CASSLGRRTSGTRLQETQYF
many,TRBD1,TRBJ1-1,TRBV7-3,TGTGCCAGCAGCCCTAGGGACAGGGGCTCCACTGAAGCTTTCTTT,CASSPRDRGSTEAFF
many,TRBD1,TRBJ2-5,TRBV27,TGTGCCAGCAGTACCCAGGGGGTCGCTGAGACCCAGTACTTC,CASSTQGVAETQYF
many,.,TRBJ2-5,TRBV6-1,TGTGCCAGCAGTCCTGTGGCTTTCGGGGGCCAGGGAAGAGAGACCCAGTACTTC,CASSPVAFGGQGRETQYF
many,.,TRBJ2-1,TRBV18,TGTGCCAGCTCATCTTCGACGGAGGGGAATGAGCAGTTCTTC,CASSSSTEGNEQFF
.,TRBD1,TRBJ2-4,TRBV28,TGTGCCAGCAACAGGGGAGCTGCCAAAAACATTCAGTACTTC,CASNRGAAKNIQYF
.,.,TRBJ1-3,TRBV18,TGTGCCAGCTCACCCTGGGCAGGGGGAAACACCATATATTTT,CASSPWAGGNTIYF
.,TRBD1,TRBJ2-3,TRBV10-3,TGTGCCATCAGCGGACAGGGGGCCCCAGATACGCAGTATTTT,CAISGQGAPDTQYF
.,.,TRBJ2-2,TRBV28,TGTGCCAGCAGTTTCCCCTGGAGGGCCGGGGAGCTGTTTTTT,CASSFPWRAGELFF
few,TRBD2,TRBJ2-2,TRBV27,TGTGCCAGCAGTTCTCCCGCTAGCGGGGCCGGGGAGCTGTTTTTT,CASSSPASGAGELFF
many,TRBD1,TRBJ1-2,TRBV7-9,TGTGCCAGCAGCTTAGAGTGGAGAACAGGGGATGGCTACACCTTC,CASSLEWRTGDGYTF
many,.,TRBJ1-5,TRBV20-1,TGCAGTGCTAGAGATCTGCAGGGGAAATTTAATCAGCCCCAGCATTTT,CSARDLQGKFNQPQHF
many,TRBD1,TRBJ1-5,TRBV10-3,TGTGCCATCAGTGGGGGACAGGGTTTAGATAGCAATCAGCCCCAGCATTTT,CAISGGQGLDSNQPQHF
many,.,TRBJ2-1,TRBV10-3,TGTGCCATCAGTGAGTCGGGTGAGCAGTTCTTC,CAISESGEQFF
many,.,TRBJ1-1,TRBV12-3/TRBV12-4,TGTGCCAGCACCGAGGGACAGAACACTGAAGCTTTCTTT,CASTEGQNTEAFF
few,.,TRBJ1-5,TRBV7-9,TGTGCCAGCCGGCTAACAGGAACCCAGCATTTT,CASRLTGTQHF
few,.,TRBJ2-5,TRBV9,TGTGCCAGCAGCGTAGACGTGGTGTGGTCGGAGACCCAGTACTTC,CASSVDVVWSETQYF
many,TRBD1,TRBJ1-5,TRBV28,TGTGCCAGCAGTTCCTTCCGACAGGGAGAGAAGCCCCAGCATTTT,CASSSFRQGEKPQHF
many,TRBD2,TRBJ2-5,TRBV11-2,TGTGCCAGCAGCTATAGCGGGGTGGCGGGAACCCAGTACTTC,CASSYSGVAGTQYF
few,TRBD1,TRBJ2-7,TRBV6-2/TRBV6-3,TGTGCCAGCAGTTTCGGGACAGGGGTTCTGGAGCAGTACTTC,CASSFGTGVLEQYF
many,.,TRBJ2-7,TRBV3-1,TGTGCCAGCAGCCAAGGGGTCTACGAGCAGTACTTC,CASSQGVYEQYF
.,TRBD1,TRBJ1-2,TRBV10-3,TGTGACATCATCCAGGACAGGTCAACGAACTTTCCCAATGATGGCTACACTTTC,CDIIQDRSTNFPNDGYTF
.,TRBD2,TRBJ2-1,TRBV4-1,TGCGCCAGCAGCCAAGTACGGACTAGCGGGGAGGGAAGTGAGCAGTTCTTC,CASSQVRTSGEGSEQFF
few,TRBD1,TRBJ1-1,TRBV11-3,TGTGCCAGCAGCACAGACAGGGGGCAAGCTTTCTTT,CASSTDRGQAFF
many,TRBD2,TRBJ2-5,TRBV7-3,TGTGCCAGCAGCGCCCCGGGACTAGCGGGAGAAGGGTCGGAGACCCAGTACTTC,CASSAPGLAGEGSETQYF
many,.,TRBJ2-3,TRBV18,TGTGCCAGCTCACCACCGATGAGCACAGATACGCAGTATTTT,CASSPPMSTDTQYF
few,.,TRBJ2-7,TRBV20-1,TGCAGTGCTAGGATCCGAGGGGCTTACGAGCAGTACTTC,CSARIRGAYEQYF
few,.,TRBJ2-1,TRBV11-3,TGTGCCAGCAGCTTAGAGGCACTACCTTACAATGAGCAGTTCTTC,CASSLEALPYNEQFF
many,TRBD1,TRBJ2-5,TRBV29-1,TGCAGCGCAACAGGGGGGCGTTTGGAGACCCAGTACTTC,CSATGGRLETQYF
many,TRBD2,TRBJ2-1,TRBV5-1,TGCGCCAGCAGCTCAGTCCGACTAGCGGGAGCCTACAATGAGCAGTTCTTC,CASSSVRLAGAYNEQFF
.,TRBD2,TRBJ2-3,TRBV12-3/TRBV12-4,TGTGCCAGCAGTCCCAACCTAGCGGGGGGTAGAGGGACAGATACGCAGTATTTT,CASSPNLAGGRGTDTQYF
many,TRBD1,TRBJ1-1,TRBV19,TGTGCCAGTAGTGTCCTGACACAGGGGGCGAGGACTGAAGCTTTCTTT,CASSVLTQGARTEAFF
few,.,TRBJ1-6,TRBV20-1,TGCAGTGCTAGAGGGGGAGGGGACTATAATTCACCCCTCCACTTT,CSARGGGDYNSPLHF
.,.,TRBJ2-7,TRBV11-3,TGTGCCAGCAGCCAAGCTGGGCGAGGGGAAAGCTACGAGCAGTACTTC,CASSQAGRGESYEQYF
many,.,TRBJ1-5,TRBV12-3/TRBV12-4,TGTGCCAGCAGTCCCGGACGAGGGAGGCAGCCCCAGCATTTT,CASSPGRGRQPQHF
many,.,TRBJ1-2,TRBV29-1,TGCAGCGTCGAGGGAGGGTTCAACTATGGCTACACCTTC,CSVEGGFNYGYTF
few,TRBD1,TRBJ2-7,TRBV20-1,TGCAGTGCTAGCAGGACAGGGCTGAGCTCCTACGAGCAGTACTTC,CSASRTGLSSYEQYF
many,.,TRBJ2-5,TRBV12-3/TRBV12-4,TGTGCCAGCACCAATGGACGCTTTGAGACCCAGTACTTC,CASTNGRFETQYF
.,TRBD1,TRBJ2-1,TRBV14,TGTGCCAGCAGCCGCTGGACAGGGAGCGACAATGAGCAGTTCTTC,CASSRWTGSDNEQFF
many,TRBD2,TRBJ2-1,TRBV20-1,TGCAGTGCTAAACTAGCGGACTACAATGAGCAGTTCTTC,CSAKLADYNEQFF
many,TRBD1,TRBJ1-5,TRBV28,TGTGCCAGCAGTTTATGGGGACAGCATAATCAGCCCCAGCATTTT,CASSLWGQHNQPQHF
many,.,TRBJ1-1,TRBV13,TGTGCCAGCAGCTTAAACAGGAACACTGAAGCTTTCTTT,CASSLNRNTEAFF
many,.,TRBJ2-5,TRBV5-6,TGTGCCAGCAGCCCGGGGGCGGTAGAGACCCAGTACTTC,CASSPGAVETQYF
.,.,TRBJ2-7,TRBV3-1,TGTGCCAGCAGCCAAGAAAGCCCCTACGAGCAGTACTTC,CASSQESPYEQYF
many,.,TRBJ1-5,TRBV20-1,TGCAGTGCTAGAGATCCCTGGGGGCCGGGCCAGCCCCAGCATTTT,CSARDPWGPGQPQHF
many,.,TRBJ1-6,TRBV6-1,TGTGCCAGCAGTGTGGAGGGCAGGGCTTCACCCCTCCACTTT,CASSVEGRASPLHF
.,.,TRBJ1-1,TRBV2,TGTGCCAGCAGTGAAGCATCAACCGGGACCACGGGCACTGAAGCTTTCTTT,CASSEASTGTTGTEAFF
.,TRBD2,TRBJ2-3,TRBV7-8,TGTGCCAGCAGCTTAGAACTTGGACTAGCGGGGGGCACAGATACGCAGTATTTT,CASSLELGLAGGTDTQYF
many,TRBD1,TRBJ2-3,TRBV9,TGTGCCAGCAGCCCGTGGACAGGTCTTAGCACAGATACGCAGTATTTT,CASSPWTGLSTDTQYF
many,TRBD2,TRBJ2-1,TRBV7-3,TGTGCCAGCAGCTTAATCGGGACTAGCGGGGGGTTAGTTGAGCAGTTCTTC,CASSLIGTSGGLVEQFF
many,.,TRBJ2-5,TRBV25-1,TGTGCCAGCAGTGAATGGGGGGAGCAGGAGACCCAGTACTTC,CASSEWGEQETQYF
many,.,TRBJ2-4,TRBV30,TGTGCCTGGAGTGTTGCGAGTTTAGCCAAAAACATTCAGTACTTC,CAWSVASLAKNIQYF
many,.,TRBJ2-1,TRBV20-1,TGCAGTGCACCTACGACGTCGTGGGATGAGCAGTTCTTC,CSAPTTSWDEQFF
many,.,TRBJ1-2,TRBV3-1,TGTGCCAGCAGCCAAGTCACGGATGGGGGAGACGGCTACACCTTC,CASSQVTDGGDGYTF
few,TRBD2,TRBJ2-3,TRBV5-1,TGCGCCAGCAGCCTAAACGAGGCGGGAGGGGTCACAGATACGCAGTATTTT,CASSLNEAGGVTDTQYF
many,.,TRBJ1-1,TRBV29-1,TGCAGCGTTGCGAGGGGGACGACGAACACTGAAGCTTTCTTT,CSVARGTTNTEAFF
many,TRBD1,TRBJ1-2,TRBV12-3/TRBV12-4,TGTGCCAGCACCACGGGGACAGGGGAGTATCATGGCTACACCTTC,CASTTGTGEYHGYTF